The 25 T cell receptor beta chains reported below all come from one sample, sequenced in a study of T cells in Graves' hyperthyroidism and ophthalmopathy. Using RNA transcripts as the source, TCR beta CDR3 regions were amplified. The HTBI primer set served for first-round RT-PCR of the TCR CDR3. TCRdb re-derived calls from the multiplex PCR reads in MiXCR, one entry per CDR3 protein. The data contain about 510,000 distinct CDR3 sequences, over 35% of them singletons. Material for sequencing was peripheral blood or thyroid tissue (not recorded which). The origin of the receptors is an adult woman with Graves' disease, either hyperthyroidism or ophthalmopathy (not recorded which).

The chain is built from TRBV6-1 and TRBJ2-2; D remains ambiguous. Trimming left V 7 bases short and J 4 bases short, with 16 bases between. CDR1 and CDR2 (germline): MNHNS, SASEGT. This CDR3 has 15 amino acids. The chain's CDR3 is CASTFGVIGTGELFF. The CDR3, as DNA: TGTGCCAGCACCTTTGGGGTTATAGGCACCGGGGAGCTGTTTTTT.

V gene TRBV20-1 combines with J gene TRBJ1-3, with D perhaps TRBD1 (6 bases). V was trimmed by 3 bases and J by 0 bases, leaving 18 bases between them. Germline V gene data show CDR1 as DFQATT and CDR2 as SNEGSKA (reference sequence). The CDR3 sequence is 17 residues long. In DNA form, the CDR3 reads TGCAGTGCTAGTCCCACAGGGAGGAGCTACTCTGGAAACACCATATATTTT. This sequence encodes CSASPTGRSYSGNTIYF.

This clonotype was seen repeatedly, ten times or more. This chain connects TRBV6-5 to TRBJ1-2, with D possibly being TRBD1 (5 bases). Trimming removed 5 bases from V and 5 bases from J, with 12 bases in between. The CDR3 length is 13 residues. From germline, CDR1 is MNHEY and CDR2 SVGAGI. The DNA for the CDR3 is TGTGCCAGCAGTGCCGGGACGACATATGGCTACACCTTC. Its translation: CASSAGTTYGYTF.

This clonotype was seen only a few times. V and J are TRBV10-3 and TRBJ2-5; maybe TRBD2 (6 bases). The germline V gene has CDR1 ENHRY and CDR2 SYGVKD. V was shortened by 6 bases and J by 4 bases, with 12 bases between the two germline ends. The CDR3 loop spans 13 amino acids. CDR3: CAISQTSSETQYF. The DNA of the CDR3 is TGTGCCATCAGCCAGACTAGTTCAGAGACCCAGTACTTC.

This clonotype was counted only a few times. The chain is built from TRBV20-1 and TRBJ1-1; no clear D. From germline, CDR1 is DFQATT and CDR2 SNEGSKA (reference sequence). The CDR3 is 13 amino acids. Trimming took 1 base from V and 5 from J, leaving 11 bases between them. CDR3 nucleotide sequence: TGCAGTGCTAGAGGCACATCGAGAACTGAAGCTTTCTTT. This translates into CSARGTSRTEAFF.

This clonotype was seen many times. This chain links TRBV6-5 with TRBJ1-1; 8 positions agree with TRBD1. The germline gives CDR1 MNHEY, CDR2 SVGAGI. This CDR3 is built from 12 residues. The J segment lost 4 bases and the V segment lost 6 bases, leaving 1 base of the junction unmatched. The CDR3 region is CASSQGATEAFF. The DNA of the CDR3 is TGTGCCAGCAGCCAGGGGGCCACTGAAGCTTTCTTT.

This clonotype was found a few times. The V call is TRBV28, the J call TRBJ1-1, with 7 bases fitting TRBD1. The germline gives CDR1 MDHEN, CDR2 SYDVKM. The V gene end was trimmed by 10 bases and the J gene end by 1 base; junction bases not matched to a gene: 3. The CDR3 runs to 12 residues. The CDR3 is CATGDRNTEAFF. CDR3 DNA sequence: TGTGCCACTGGGGACAGGAACACTGAAGCTTTCTTT. Together with reference TRBV28 and TRBJ1-1, the CDR3 gives the full variable domain: DVKVTQSSRYLVKRTGEKVFLECVQDMDHENMFWYRQDPGLGLRLIYFSYDVKMKEKGDIPEGYSVSREKKERFSLILESASTNQTSMYLCATGDRNTEAFFGQGTRLTVV.

The chain employs TRBV9 and TRBJ1-4; no firm D call. This CDR3 has 15 amino acids. V shed 4 bases and J shed 0 bases, with 10 bases lying between them. Germline values: CDR1 SGDLS, CDR2 YYNGEE. CDR3 loop: CASSSTSATNEKLFF. Written as DNA, the CDR3 is TGTGCCAGCAGCTCCACCTCTGCAACTAATGAAAAACTGTTTTTT.

CDR3 protein: CASSESTRWGAGQVYEQYF. The DNA for the CDR3 is TGCGCCAGCAGTGAGTCGACTCGGTGGGGAGCGGGGCAAGTTTACGAGCAGTACTTC. The genes are TRBV10-1 and TRBJ2-7, with 7 bases identical to TRBD2. Germline lookup yields CDR1 WNHNN and CDR2 SYGVQD (reference sequence). The CDR3 is made up of 19 amino acids. V shed 0 bases and J 4 bases; nucleotides not matched to a gene: 18.

This clonotype has a count of ten or more. The genes are TRBV10-3 and TRBJ2-6; D is uncertain. This CDR3 has 16 residues. The germline V gene encodes CDR1 ENHRY and CDR2 SYGVKD. Deletions cut 4 bases from V and 2 bases from J, with 12 bases between. CDR3 loop: CAISAADRPGANVLTF. Here the CDR3 DNA reads TGTGCCATCAGTGCAGCAGATCGGCCTGGGGCCAACGTCCTGACTTTC.

Many counts were recorded for this clonotype. The chain uses TRBV5-8 and TRBJ2-7; D may be TRBD2 (5 bases). This CDR3 spans 14 amino acids. In germline, CDR1 is SGHTS, CDR2 YDEGEE. The ends were cut back, 4 bases at V and 5 bases at J, with 16 bases in the middle. DNA for the CDR3: TGTGCCAGCAGCACCGCCCGGGGAGCTAACGAGCAGTACTTC. Translation gives CASSTARGANEQYF.

This clonotype was observed many times. This chain links TRBV5-6 with TRBJ2-7, with D perhaps matching TRBD2 (6 bases). Germline V gene sequence: CDR1 SGHDT, CDR2 YYEEEE. This CDR3 has 14 residues. V lost 4 bases and J 4 bases, leaving 15 bases between the germline ends. DNA of the CDR3: TGTGCCAGCAGCACGGGACCGGAGGGGTACGAGCAGTACTTC. It translates to CASSTGPEGYEQYF.

V is TRBV7-9 and J is TRBJ2-7; the D call may be TRBD1 or TRBD2 (5 bases each). The germline gives CDR1 SEHNR, CDR2 FQNEAQ (reference sequence). The germline V and J ends were trimmed by 2 bases and 0 bases, with 11 bases remaining between them. CDR3 size: 15 residues. The CDR3 coding sequence is TGTGCCAGCAGCTTACGGGACGTTAGCTCCTACGAGCAGTACTTC. It is translated as CASSLRDVSSYEQYF.

The genes are TRBV10-2 and TRBJ2-5; D is ambiguous. Germline CDR1 reads WSHSY; CDR2 reads SAAADI. The CDR3 runs 13 residues. The V end lost 2 bases, the J end lost 7 bases, and 11 bases lay between the germline ends. The CDR3 region is CASSEQTWGTQYF. In DNA form, the CDR3 reads TGCGCCAGCAGTGAGCAGACTTGGGGGACCCAGTACTTC.

The chain joins TRBV4-1 to TRBJ1-4; possible D gene TRBD1, 6 bases. Germline loops: CDR1 MGHRA, CDR2 YSYEKL. V gave up 4 bases and J gave up 7 bases, with 16 bases separating them. CDR3 size: 15 residues. The CDR3 sequence: CASSLPRGGGEKLFF. The CDR3, as DNA: TGCGCCAGCAGCCTTCCCAGGGGTGGTGGTGAAAAACTGTTTTTT.

This clonotype was recorded at least ten times. The V and J genes are TRBV20-1 and TRBJ1-5, with 7 bases matching TRBD1. The CDR3 sequence is 15 residues long. V lost 0 bases, J lost 7 bases, and 9 bases stayed unmatched. Germline lookup yields CDR1 DFQATT and CDR2 SNEGSKA (reference sequence). The chain's CDR3 is CSARDRRQGGQPQHF. DNA for the CDR3: TGCAGTGCTAGAGATCGTAGACAGGGAGGGCAGCCCCAGCATTTT.

The chain is built from TRBV4-3 and TRBJ2-5, with TRBD2 matching 14 bases. Germline V gives CDR1 LGHNA, CDR2 YSLEER. CDR3 length: 16 amino acids. V shed 1 base, J shed 12 bases, and the junction held 10 bases outside the gene matches. CDR3 protein: CASSQVRGTSGSSKYF. CDR3 coding DNA: TGCGCCAGCAGCCAAGTTCGAGGGACTAGCGGGAGTTCAAAGTACTTC.

This clonotype was seen a few times. This chain joins TRBV7-9 and TRBJ2-5; maybe TRBD2 (6 bases). CDR3 length: 14 amino acids. V gave up 6 bases and J gave up 5 bases, with 16 bases separating them. The germline gives CDR1 SEHNR, CDR2 FQNEAQ (reference sequence). Here the CDR3 DNA reads TGTGCCAGCAGTCATAAGACGGGGAGGGAGACCCAGTACTTC. Protein product: CASSHKTGRETQYF.

This clonotype was seen a single time. At one end the junction does not follow the germline gene, possibly because of a read error. The chain links TRBV7-7 to TRBJ2-5, with 7 bases identical to TRBD2. The CDR3 contains 16 residues. The germline V gene encodes CDR1 SSHAT and CDR2 FNYEAQ (reference sequence). CDR3 amino acids: CASSRGGGGLQGTQYF. CDR3 nucleotide sequence: TGTGCCAGCAGCAGAGGCGGCGGGGGATTACAAGGGACCCAGTACTTC.

The rearrangement uses TRBV10-2 and TRBJ2-7; the match to TRBD1 covers 9 bases. The CDR3 runs 14 residues. The V gene's germline CDR1 is WSHSY and CDR2 SAAADI. Trimming took 9 bases from V and 9 from J; bases not matched to a gene: 15. In DNA, the CDR3 is TGCGCCAGTACTCCGGGACAGGGCGCTCTGGGGCAGTACTTC. Residues: CASTPGQGALGQYF.

The chain couples TRBV20-1 to TRBJ2-7; TRBD1 agrees at 9 bases. The CDR3 has 15 amino acids. J was trimmed by 4 bases and V by 5 bases; bases with no gene match: 12. Germline loops: CDR1 DFQATT, CDR2 SNEGSKA (reference sequence). The CDR3 coding sequence is TGCAGTGCTGGATACAGACAGGGGGTTTTTTACGAGCAGTACTTC. Encoded protein: CSAGYRQGVFYEQYF.

This rearrangement joins TRBV12-3 or TRBV12-4 to TRBJ2-7, with 8 nucleotides matching TRBD2. V was clipped by 6 bases and J by 1 base; unmatched bases: 11. This CDR3 region has 16 residues. The CDR3 reads CASSKLGSGSSYEQYF. CDR3 DNA sequence: TGTGCCAGCAGCAAGTTAGGGAGCGGGAGTTCCTACGAGCAGTACTTC.

There are many counts of this clonotype. The chain's CDR3 is CASSLGLGSFRELFF. The DNA for the CDR3 is TGTGCCAGCAGCTTAGGCCTAGGGAGTTTCCGGGAGCTGTTTTTT. This chain connects TRBV7-3 to TRBJ2-2; D might be TRBD2 (5 bases). The germline V and J ends were trimmed by 2 bases and 9 bases, with 16 bases remaining between them. The CDR3 totals 15 residues. Germline-derived CDR1 and CDR2 are SGHTA and FQGTGA.

In its sample, this clonotype was seen once. The chain carries TRBV10-3 and TRBJ2-7; a possible D gene is TRBD1 (5 bases). The CDR3 totals 14 residues. Germline V gives CDR1 ENHRY, CDR2 SYGVKD. V was shortened by 10 bases and J by 5 bases, with 21 bases between the two germline ends. DNA for the CDR3: TGTGCCAGCAGGCTCGGCGCAAGGGGCCACGAGCAGTACTTC. It codes for CASRLGARGHEQYF.

A note on this clonotype: Without the conserved terminal phenylalanine or tryptophan, this CDR3 likely stems from a read error. The limits of the CDR3 on the DNA are not certain, so only TCRdb's listed CDR3 is given. V usage is TRBV29-1 and J usage is TRBJ2-7; the table's TRBD1 call for D was not verified on the DNA. CDR1 is SQVTM, CDR2 ANQGSEA, per germline. From its first to its last residue, the CDR3 has 14 amino acids. CDR3 in amino acids: CSVGQGVSSTSSTS.